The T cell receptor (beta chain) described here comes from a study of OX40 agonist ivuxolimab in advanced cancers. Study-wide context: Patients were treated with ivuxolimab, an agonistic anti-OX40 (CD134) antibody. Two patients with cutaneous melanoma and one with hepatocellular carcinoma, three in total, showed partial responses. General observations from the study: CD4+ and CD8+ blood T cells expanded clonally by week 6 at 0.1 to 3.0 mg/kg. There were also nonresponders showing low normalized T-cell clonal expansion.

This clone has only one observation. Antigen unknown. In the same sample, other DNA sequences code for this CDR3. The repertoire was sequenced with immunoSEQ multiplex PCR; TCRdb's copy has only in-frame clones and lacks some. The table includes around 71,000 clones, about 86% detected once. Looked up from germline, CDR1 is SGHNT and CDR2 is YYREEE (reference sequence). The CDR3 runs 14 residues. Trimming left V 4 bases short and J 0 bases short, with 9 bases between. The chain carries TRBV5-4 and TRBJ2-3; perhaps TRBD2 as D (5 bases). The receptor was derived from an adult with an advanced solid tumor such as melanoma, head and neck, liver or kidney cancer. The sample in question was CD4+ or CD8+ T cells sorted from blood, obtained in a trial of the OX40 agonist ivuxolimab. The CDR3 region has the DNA TGTGCCAGCAGCCCGAGCGGAAGCACAGATACGCAGTATTTT. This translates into CASSPSGSTDTQYF. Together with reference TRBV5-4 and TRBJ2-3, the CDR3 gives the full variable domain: ETGVTQSPTHLIKTRGQQVTLRCSSQSGHNTVSWYQQALGQGPQFIFQYYREEENGRGNFPPRFSGLQFPNYSSELNVNALELDDSALYLCASSPSGSTDTQYFGPGTRLTVL.